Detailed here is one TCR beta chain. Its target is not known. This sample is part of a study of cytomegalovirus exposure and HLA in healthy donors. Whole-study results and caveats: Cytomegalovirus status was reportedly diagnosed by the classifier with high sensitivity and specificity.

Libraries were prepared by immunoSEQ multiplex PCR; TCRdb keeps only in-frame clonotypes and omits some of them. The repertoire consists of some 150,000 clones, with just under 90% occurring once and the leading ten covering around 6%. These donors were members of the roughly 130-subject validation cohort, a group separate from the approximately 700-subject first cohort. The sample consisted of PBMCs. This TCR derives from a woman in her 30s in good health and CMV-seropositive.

The CDR3 nucleotides are TGCGCCAGCATGGTGCGCTCTGGGGCCAACGTCCTGACTTTC. Encoded protein: CASMVRSGANVLTF. This sequence joins TRBV5-1 and TRBJ2-6; D remains ambiguous. The CDR3 has 14 residues. Germline V lookup: CDR1 SGHRS, CDR2 YFSETQ. Trimming took 6 bases from V and 0 from J, leaving 7 bases between them.